This T cell receptor (beta chain) was found in a study of shared clonotypes between healthy human individuals. As to this clone: Antigen unknown.

The study's findings and limits: Researchers found naive subsets generally carried larger estimated richness than memory subsets.

The naive CD8 population came from CD45RO-negative cells selected for CCR7, without terminally differentiated effector memory CD45RA+ cells. Study donors comprised healthy, HIV-negative adults devoid of recent acute infection or vaccination. This CDR3 is 13 amino acids long. Germline values: CDR1 SGHAT, CDR2 FQNNGV. V lost 3 bases and J lost 7, with 12 bases in between. The genomic DNA of each subset was split evenly across several immunoSEQ plates. As processed by the authors: Filtering differed for immunoSEQ, which gave only junction sequences without quality scores. TCRdb's copy holds only in-frame clones and misses some; the assay was immunoSEQ multiplex PCR. The V and J calls and the clone size are those of that table, but D and trimming were determined from the DNA. The sample has about 2.2 million clones; 93% are singletons.

Sequencing input: naive CD8+ T cells from PBMCs. This TCR was sampled from a man in his late teens or twenties in good health. Some clones in this sample may be carry-over from other donors' samples. The chain joins TRBV11-2 to TRBJ2-5; D perhaps matches TRBD2 (6 bases). The DNA for the CDR3 is TGTGCCAGCAGCTTTGGGACTTTGGGGACCCAGTACTTC. Protein: CASSFGTLGTQYF.